These T cell receptor beta chains were read from a single sample in a study of blood T cell repertoires in COVID-19. Using immunoSEQ multiplex PCR, the repertoire was profiled, and TCRdb retains in-frame clones only, with some absent. This sample has approximately 70,000 clones, with roughly 89% found just once. The sample comprised peripheral blood. These receptor sequences come from a human donor in a cohort sampled during active COVID-19. The CDR3 runs from the conserved cysteine through the conserved F or W. The D gene is left open where the match is weak. Rows give clone size only sometimes, using once, few, many, or a class for an expanded clone.

V	J	size	D	CDR3	DNA
TRBV19	TRBJ1-5	-	-	CASGLSPRTPGDQPQHF	TGTGCCAGTGGCCTCTCTCCGCGGACCCCGGGAGATCAGCCCCAGCATTTT
TRBV14	TRBJ2-2	-	TRBD1	CASSQLLTTGALNTGELFF	TGTGCCAGCAGCCAATTACTAACAACAGGGGCCTTGAACACCGGGGAGCTGTTTTTT
TRBV4-1	TRBJ1-3	-	-	CASSPPPGDSGNTIYF	TGCGCCAGCAGCCCGCCCCCCGGGGACTCTGGAAACACCATATATTTT
TRBV3-1/TRBV3-2	TRBJ1-2	-	-	CASSQGAGVGWYGYTF	TGTGCCAGCAGCCAAGGTGCGGGAGTGGGGTGGTATGGCTACACCTTC
TRBV7-2	TRBJ1-4	-	TRBD1	CASSLRQGPDEKLFF	TGTGCCAGCAGCCTAAGACAGGGGCCGGATGAAAAACTGTTTTTT
TRBV2	TRBJ2-7	-	-	CASSNTPEQYF	TGTGCCAGCAGCAACACCCCCGAGCAGTACTTC
TRBV6-6	TRBJ2-7	-	TRBD2	CASSYGGGSYEQYF	TGTGCCAGCAGTTACGGCGGGGGGAGCTACGAGCAGTACTTC
TRBV2	TRBJ1-6	-	-	CASRADIAHNSPLHF	TGTGCCAGCAGGGCCGACATTGCTCATAATTCACCCCTCCACTTT
TRBV4-3	TRBJ2-7	-	TRBD1	CASSLHGTEPRYEQYF	TGCGCCAGCAGCCTTCACGGGACAGAACCTCGCTACGAGCAGTACTTC
TRBV5-1	TRBJ1-1	once	-	CASSLLGEIYTEAFF	TGCGCCAGCAGCTTGTTGGGCGAAATTTACACTGAAGCTTTCTTT
TRBV6-6	TRBJ2-7	once	TRBD1	CASSVGTAYEQYF	TGTGCCAGCAGCGTCGGGACAGCCTACGAGCAGTACTTC
TRBV6-2/TRBV6-3	TRBJ2-7	once	TRBD2	CASSSREDYEQYF	TGTGCCAGCAGTTCCCGGGAGGACTACGAGCAGTACTTC
TRBV11-1	TRBJ1-2	-	-	CASSLEDTNYGYTF	TGTGCCAGCAGCTTAGAAGACACCAACTATGGCTACACCTTC
TRBV3-1/TRBV3-2	TRBJ1-1	-	-	CASSQGGSNTEAFF	TGTGCCAGCAGCCAAGGGGGCTCGAACACTGAAGCTTTCTTT
TRBV27	TRBJ1-2	-	-	CASSLSSLADGYTF	TGTGCCAGCAGTTTATCATCATTAGCGGATGGCTACACCTTC
TRBV3-1/TRBV3-2	TRBJ1-3	-	TRBD1	CASSQRGQGRSSGNTIYF	TGTGCCAGCAGCCAAAGGGGGCAGGGAAGGAGCTCTGGAAACACCATATATTTT
TRBV10-3	TRBJ1-1	-	-	CAISEGANTEAFF	TGTGCCATCAGTGAGGGGGCGAACACTGAAGCTTTCTTT
TRBV12-5	TRBJ2-3	-	TRBD2	CARGGAGGADTQYF	TGTGCTCGTGGGGGGGCGGGGGGCGCAGATACGCAGTATTTT
TRBV11-3	TRBJ2-7	-	-	CASPDNTSSYEQYF	TGTGCCAGCCCAGATAACACAAGCTCCTACGAGCAGTACTTC
TRBV2	TRBJ2-7	-	-	CASSVPPVEQYF	TGTGCCAGCAGTGTTCCCCCGGTCGAGCAGTACTTC